In its sample, the clone carrying this TCR beta chain was seen a few times. Its antigen remains unidentified. These data are taken from a study of shared clonotypes between healthy human individuals. Findings of the study overall: Sampling covered nothing but blood. Tissue TCR repertoires likely differ from those found in blood.

V gave up 6 bases and J gave up 5 bases, with 7 bases separating them. The CDR3 length is 12 residues. From germline, CDR1 is SGHTA and CDR2 FQGNSA. Each subset's genomic DNA was shared equally among a number of immunoSEQ plates. TCRdb's table, derived via immunoSEQ multiplex PCR, lists solely in-frame clones and lacks some. Of about a million clones listed, approximately 68% were seen once; the top ten hold about 1.5%. The split of CD4+ cells yielded CD45RA+ naive and CD45RA-negative memory subsets. This chain joins TRBV7-2 and TRBJ2-2; D is undetermined. Input material: memory CD4+ T cells sorted from blood. The subset here: CD45RA-negative fraction. The sequence was obtained from a man between 18 and 35 years old in good health. CDR3 nucleotide sequence: TGTGCCAGCAGAAAGTTTACCGGGGAGCTGTTTTTT. Translation gives CASRKFTGELFF.